Listed below are T cell receptor beta chains from one sample, sequenced in a study of Graves' ophthalmopathy and Graves' hyperthyroidism. TCRdb called the multiplex PCR reads again in MiXCR, with one record for every CDR3 protein. The sample shows more than 300,000 distinct CDR3 sequences, 15% to 17% of them seen only once. Sequencing was done on a sample of peripheral blood. The receptors here all came from a woman aged 18-29 years with stable Graves' hyperthyroidism. Each CDR3 is given with its conserved first and last residue. The D gene is left open where the match is weak.

TRBV6-5,15,TRBJ2-7,.,CASSYAGSLSYEQYF
TRBV24-1,14,TRBJ2-2,.,CATSEGSGTGELFF
TRBV29-1,12,TRBJ2-4,TRBD1,CSAGQGVNIQYF
TRBV18,15,TRBJ2-5,TRBD2,CASSPYTSGQETQYF
TRBV5-1,12,TRBJ1-2,.,CASSLAEGLYTF
TRBV2,16,TRBJ1-1,TRBD1,CASRQGTGGDGAEAFF
TRBV15,16,TRBJ2-5,.,CATSREMGGAQETQYF
TRBV29-1,11,TRBJ2-7,.,CSVGGPYEQYF
TRBV7-2,14,TRBJ1-1,.,CASSPDRWWTEAFF
TRBV6-2/TRBV6-3,15,TRBJ2-7,TRBD1,CASSYAGQGSGEQYF
TRBV12-3/TRBV12-4,15,TRBJ2-5,TRBD1,CASRTRTGGRETQYF
TRBV15,14,TRBJ2-5,.,CATSRDLGLETQYF
TRBV6-1,14,TRBJ2-2,TRBD1,CASKGAGNTGELFF
TRBV12-3/TRBV12-4,14,TRBJ1-2,.,CASSFSGAYYGYTF
TRBV6-2/TRBV6-3,14,TRBJ1-2,.,CASSFADMASCYTF
TRBV19,14,TRBJ1-3,.,CASSRRGAGNTIYF
TRBV7-2,14,TRBJ1-1,.,CASSSSVMNTEAFF